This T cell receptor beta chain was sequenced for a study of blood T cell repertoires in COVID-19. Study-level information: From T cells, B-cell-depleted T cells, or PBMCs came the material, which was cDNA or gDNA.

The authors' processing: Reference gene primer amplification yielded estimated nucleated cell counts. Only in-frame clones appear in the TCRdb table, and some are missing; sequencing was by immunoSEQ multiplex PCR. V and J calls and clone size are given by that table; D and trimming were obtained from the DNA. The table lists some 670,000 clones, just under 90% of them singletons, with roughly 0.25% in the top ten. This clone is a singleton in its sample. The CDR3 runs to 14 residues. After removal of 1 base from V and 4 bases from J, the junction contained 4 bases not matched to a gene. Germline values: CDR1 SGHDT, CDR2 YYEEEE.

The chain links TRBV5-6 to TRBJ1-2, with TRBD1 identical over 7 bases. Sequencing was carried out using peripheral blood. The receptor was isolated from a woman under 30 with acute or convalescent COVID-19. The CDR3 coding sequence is TGTGCCAGCAGCTTGACAGGGGCCCTCTATGGCTACACCTTC. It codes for CASSLTGALYGYTF.